These 9 T cell receptor beta chains originate from one sample sequenced in a study of beta chain features in type 1 diabetes. Findings of the study overall: Type 1 diabetes patients had TCRB CDR3s that were shorter (moderately but significantly so) in all four CD4+ subsets.

Every isolated RNA sample was fully reverse transcribed, so sequencing captured expressed TCRB transcripts. Data came from immunoSEQ multiplex PCR; TCRdb stores just in-frame clones and leaves some out. The sample yields 200,000 to 250,000 clones, roughly 17% seen once. Their antigen targets remain unknown. Sample: naive CD4+ T cells from blood. Receptors originate from a man younger than 40 with type 1 diabetes.

The CDR3: CSAERGSYNEQFF. The CDR3 DNA reads as TGCAGCGCGGAGAGGGGTTCCTACAATGAGCAGTTCTTC. This chain connects TRBV29-1 to TRBJ2-1; D is perhaps TRBD1 or TRBD2 (5 bases each). The V end was cut by 7 bases, the J end by 1 base, with 11 bases between. This CDR3 comprises 13 residues. CDR1 SQVTM and CDR2 ANQGSEA come from the germline V gene.

This clone was seen more than once but under ten times. The V call is TRBV27, the J call TRBJ2-7, with TRBD2 matching over 11 bases. The CDR3 runs to 17 residues. J lost 0 bases, V lost 2 bases, and 6 bases had no gene match. Germline CDR1 is MNHEY and CDR2 is SMNVEV (reference sequence). The CDR3, as DNA: TGTGCCAGCAGTTTAGCTAGCGGGAGGCTCCTCTCCTACGAGCAGTACTTC. Residues: CASSLASGRLLSYEQYF.

The chain recombines TRBV6-6 with TRBJ2-5; D remains ambiguous. Trimming shortened V by 7 bases and J by 1 base, and 10 bases separated the two germline ends. The CDR3 has 13 residues. In germline, CDR1 is MNHNY, CDR2 SVGAGI (reference sequence). In DNA, the CDR3 is TGTGCCAGCACCCGATCGACCCAAGAGACCCAGTACTTC. As protein: CASTRSTQETQYF.

The chain's CDR3 is CASSPGLAEGHTQYF. CDR3 DNA sequence: TGTGCCAGCAGCCCCGGACTAGCGGAGGGACATACGCAGTATTTT. The gene calls are TRBV7-2 and TRBJ2-3, with TRBD2 matching over 10 bases. J was trimmed by 7 bases and V by 5 bases; bases with no gene match: 9. Germline CDR1 reads SGHTA; CDR2 reads FQGNSA. This CDR3 is 15 amino acids long.

The table lists this clone with a few counts. The same CDR3 also results from other DNA sequences found in this sample. This sequence joins TRBV29-1 and TRBJ1-1, with D possibly matching TRBD1 (5 bases). The CDR3 consists of 13 residues. From germline, CDR1 is SQVTM and CDR2 ANQGSEA. Trimming removed 6 bases from V and 0 bases from J, with 11 bases in between. CDR3 protein: CSVVGLMNTEAFF. The CDR3 nucleotides read TGCAGCGTCGTGGGACTGATGAACACTGAAGCTTTCTTT.

This clone was observed a few times. The rearrangement links TRBV19 to TRBJ2-3, with 8 nucleotides matching TRBD1. Trimming removed 3 bases from V and 5 bases from J; junction bases left unmatched: 7. The CDR3 is made up of 15 amino acids. CDR1 is LNHDA, CDR2 SQIVND, per germline (reference sequence). The CDR3 sequence: CASSIWTGQGDTQYF. In DNA form, the CDR3 reads TGTGCCAGTAGTATCTGGACAGGGCAGGGAGATACGCAGTATTTT.

This clone was counted between two and nine times. The chain links TRBV7-3 to TRBJ2-3; D gene uncertain. Germline CDR1 and CDR2: SGHTA and FQGTGA. The CDR3 is made up of 14 amino acids. The V end was cut by 2 bases, the J end by 0 bases, with 6 bases between. The CDR3 loop reads CASSLGSSTDTQYF. CDR3 bases: TGTGCCAGCAGCTTAGGATCTAGCACAGATACGCAGTATTTT.

This clone occurred a few times. The chain carries TRBV30 and TRBJ1-4; weak D call: TRBD1 (6 bases). The V gene lost 5 bases and the J gene lost 8 bases, with 18 bases spanning the gap. The CDR3 is made up of 14 amino acids. Germline CDR1 GTSNPN, CDR2 SVGIG (reference sequence). CDR3 in DNA: TGTGCCTGGCGCAGAGGGGGAGCTCGGGAAAAACTGTTTTTT. This sequence encodes CAWRRGGAREKLFF.

This clone was observed a handful of times. The chain employs TRBV15 and TRBJ2-5; the D call may be TRBD1 or TRBD2 (5 bases each). Trimming left V 0 bases short and J 5 bases short, with 10 bases between. The CDR3 has 14 amino acids. The germline V gene has CDR1 LNHNV and CDR2 YYDKDF (reference sequence). In nucleotides, the CDR3 is TGTGCCACCAGCAGAGATCCCGGGACGGAGACCCAGTACTTC. Amino acid sequence: CATSRDPGTETQYF.